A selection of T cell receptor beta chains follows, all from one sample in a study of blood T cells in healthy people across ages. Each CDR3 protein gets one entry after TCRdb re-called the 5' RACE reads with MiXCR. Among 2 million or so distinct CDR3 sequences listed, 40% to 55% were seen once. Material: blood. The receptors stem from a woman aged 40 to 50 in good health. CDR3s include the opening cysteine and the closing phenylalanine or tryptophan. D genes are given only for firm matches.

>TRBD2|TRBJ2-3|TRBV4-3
CASSQDPSGLAGGVATQYF
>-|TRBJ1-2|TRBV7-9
CASSHPFRQLYGYTF
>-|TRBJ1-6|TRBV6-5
CASSYSGRYNSPLHF
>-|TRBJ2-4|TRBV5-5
CASSYQDRGIGIQYF
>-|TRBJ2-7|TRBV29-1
CSVATGLREQYF
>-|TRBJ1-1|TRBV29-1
CSVGVKPIEAFF
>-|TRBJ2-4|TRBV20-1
CSARKTEAKNIQYF
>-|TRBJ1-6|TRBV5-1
CASSLEVGANSPLHF
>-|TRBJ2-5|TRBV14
CASSQDGRPQETQYF
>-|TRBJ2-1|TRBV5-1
CASSGARGRGQFF
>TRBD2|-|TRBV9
CASSETSGVLQTQYF
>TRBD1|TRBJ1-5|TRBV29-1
CSVGDRPSGPQHF
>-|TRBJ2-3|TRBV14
CASSTSYGTDTQYF
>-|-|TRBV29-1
CSALAGNVGTQYF
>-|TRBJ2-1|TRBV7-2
CASSYNRAGNEQFF
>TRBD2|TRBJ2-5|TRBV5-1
CASSTGTRSIQETQYF
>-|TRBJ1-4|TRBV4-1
CASSQKQGNNEKLFF
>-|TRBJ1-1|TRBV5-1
CASRTRERISEAFF
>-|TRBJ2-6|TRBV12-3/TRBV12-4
CASNRPHSGANVLTF
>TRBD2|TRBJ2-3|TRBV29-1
CSVEREGTSGDTQYF
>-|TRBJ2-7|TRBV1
CTSSPNTAYEQYF
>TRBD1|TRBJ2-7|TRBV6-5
CASRPSPGQGSYERYF